This T cell receptor (beta chain) is from a study of CD8 T cells in Susac syndrome. Findings and limits, study-wide: The study admitted that it had a relatively small number of individuals in its TCR sequencing and HLA analysis.

A quantity of roughly 0.5 to 1 ug RNA underwent reverse transcription using random hexamers. Amplification of TCR beta CDR3 spanned 54 Vbeta and 13 Jbeta via immunoSEQ multiplex PCR. TCRdb used MiXCR to reprocess the immunoSEQ multiplex PCR reads, holding one entry per CDR3 protein. This table has more than 130,000 distinct CDR3 sequences, 94% appearing once. A note on this clonotype: The antigen is unknown.

In blood CD8+ and CD4+ T cells, TCR beta underwent sequencing. This sequence originates from a human donor in good health. The sequenced sample was CD8+ T cells from PBMCs.

The CDR3 coding sequence is TGCGCCAGCAGCTTGGTCCAGGGGGCTTTCGATGAGCAGTTCTTC. It encodes CASSLVQGAFDEQFF. The V gene is TRBV5-1, the J gene TRBJ2-1, with TRBD1 matching over 8 bases. The germline gives CDR1 SGHRS, CDR2 YFSETQ. CDR3 length: 15 residues. The trim removed 0 bases at V and 8 bases at J, leaving 7 bases unmatched.